These T cell receptor beta chains were read from a single sample in a study of control samples from healthy donors and cancer patients. The method was immunoSEQ multiplex PCR; TCRdb's version includes in-frame clones alone and lacks a portion of them. The data contain 150,000 to 190,000 clones, 85% to 95% of them singletons. Sequenced sample: blood. The source is a man aged 45 to 65 in good health. CDR3s include the opening cysteine and the closing phenylalanine or tryptophan. Each record gives: CDR3 length, clone size, V gene, J gene, D gene, CDR3 DNA, CDR3 protein. The D gene is left open where the match is weak. Some rows mark clone size as missing; the rest say once, few, many or name a class of expanded clone.

14	NA	TRBV7-9	TRBJ2-3	NA	TGTGCCAGCAACTCCAAGGGGGGCCGGGATACGCAGTATTTT	CASNSKGGRDTQYF
14	once	TRBV5-5	TRBJ2-1	NA	TGTGCCAGCAGCCCCGGACAGTCCTACAATGAGCAGTTCTTC	CASSPGQSYNEQFF
15	NA	TRBV7-9	TRBJ2-1	NA	TGTGCCAGCAGCCCGATCGGGAGCTCCTACAATGAGCAGTTCTTC	CASSPIGSSYNEQFF
15	NA	TRBV27	TRBJ2-1	NA	TGTGCCAGCAGTTTAAGGATCGGCCCAGAAAACGAGCAGTTCTTC	CASSLRIGPENEQFF
15	NA	TRBV2	TRBJ2-7	NA	TGTGCCAGCAGCGGGGAGTTGACAGTTACCTACGAGCAGTACTTC	CASSGELTVTYEQYF
13	NA	TRBV20-1	TRBJ2-7	NA	TGCAGTGCTAGTTCAGGGTCTTCCTACGAGCAGTACTTC	CSASSGSSYEQYF
15	NA	TRBV7-9	TRBJ2-5	TRBD1	TGTGCCAGCAGCTCATGGACAGGGGGCGAGGAGACCCAGTACTTC	CASSSWTGGEETQYF
16	NA	TRBV6-1	TRBJ2-1	TRBD2	TGTGCCAGCAGTGGGGGGGTAGCGGGCTCCTACAATGAGCAGTTCTTC	CASSGGVAGSYNEQFF
15	NA	TRBV14	TRBJ1-5	NA	TGTGCCAGCAGCCCTACAGGGCCTAGCAATCAGCCCCAGCATTTT	CASSPTGPSNQPQHF
16	NA	TRBV28	TRBJ2-1	TRBD2	TGTGCCAGCAGCTCCCTCCTCGGCGGGGGTTACAATGAGCAGTTCTTC	CASSSLLGGGYNEQFF
15	NA	TRBV3-1/TRBV3-2	TRBJ1-3	NA	TGTGCCAGCAGCCAAGACCAGAGCTCTGGAAACACCATATATTTT	CASSQDQSSGNTIYF
16	NA	TRBV3-1/TRBV3-2	TRBJ2-1	TRBD2	TGTGCCAGCAGCCATCGGACTAGCGGGGATTACAATGAGCAGTTCTTC	CASSHRTSGDYNEQFF
12	NA	TRBV29-1	TRBJ1-2	NA	TGCAGCGTTGTAAGCCCAAGCTATGGCTACACCTTC	CSVVSPSYGYTF
18	NA	TRBV5-1	TRBJ2-2	TRBD2	TGCGCCAGCAGCTTCCCGGGACTAGCGGGAGGGGACACCGGGGAGCTGTTTTTT	CASSFPGLAGGDTGELFF
16	NA	TRBV5-1	TRBJ2-5	TRBD2	TGCGCCAGCAGCTTGGGGACTAGCGGAGCCCAAGAGACCCAGTACTTC	CASSLGTSGAQETQYF
13	NA	TRBV18	TRBJ2-3	NA	TGTGCCAGCTCACCAGACCCATACCATACGCAGTATTTT	CASSPDPYHTQYF
12	NA	TRBV2	TRBJ1-1	NA	TGTGCCAGCTACCGGGACGGCAATGAAGCTTTCTTT	CASYRDGNEAFF
16	NA	TRBV19	TRBJ2-3	TRBD2	TGTGCCAGTAGTCCCTCAAGCGGGAGTTGGACAGATACGCAGTATTTT	CASSPSSGSWTDTQYF
14	NA	TRBV18	TRBJ1-6	NA	TGTGCCAGCTCACCAGATAGCAATAATTCACCCCTCCACTTT	CASSPDSNNSPLHF
12	NA	TRBV6-5	TRBJ2-5	NA	TGTGCCAGCAGCAGGTACCAAGAGACCCAGTACTTC	CASSRYQETQYF
15	NA	TRBV7-6	TRBJ2-5	TRBD2	TGTGCCAGCAGCTCCGGGACTAGCGGTGGGGAGACCCAGTACTTC	CASSSGTSGGETQYF
15	once	TRBV4-1	TRBJ2-2	TRBD1	TGCGCCAGCAACGCGAACACAGGGGTCACCGGGGAGCTGTTTTTT	CASNANTGVTGELFF
16	NA	TRBV6-1	TRBJ2-7	TRBD2	TGTGCCAGCAGTGAACAGACTAGCGGGGACACCTACGAGCAGTACTTC	CASSEQTSGDTYEQYF
15	NA	TRBV27	TRBJ2-1	TRBD2	TGTGCCAGCAGTTCCCCGGGACTAGCGATAGATGAGCAGTTCTTC	CASSSPGLAIDEQFF
15	few	TRBV6-5	TRBJ1-4	NA	TGTGCCAGCAGATCGAGCGGGGGTCTGAATGAAAAACTGTTTTTT	CASRSSGGLNEKLFF
14	NA	TRBV7-3	TRBJ2-1	NA	TGTGCCAGCAGCTCCTCCCGGGAGTACAATGAGCAGTTCTTC	CASSSSREYNEQFF
13	NA	TRBV10-3	TRBJ2-7	TRBD2	TGTGCCATAATGCTAGCGGAAGCCGGGGAGCAGTACTTC	CAIMLAEAGEQYF
15	once	TRBV14	TRBJ2-5	NA	TGTGCCAGCAGCCCTGCTAACAGGGTTCAAGAGACCCAGTACTTC	CASSPANRVQETQYF
13	NA	TRBV6-5	TRBJ1-1	NA	TGTGCCAGCAGTTACCGTATCCCCACTGAAGCTTTCTTT	CASSYRIPTEAFF